This T cell receptor (beta chain) comes out of a study of cytomegalovirus exposure and HLA in healthy donors. As for the study in general: Earlier work reported approximately 110 million unique TCR beta sequences from approximately 180 million T cells. HLA-typed donors were the source of about 85 million unique TCRs, which an early data release held.

PCR involved 60 Vbeta and 13 Jbeta primers. Here immunoSEQ multiplex PCR was the method, and the copy in TCRdb shows in-frame clones only, minus some. Of 200,000 to 250,000 clones in the sample, just over 75% are singletons; the top ten hold roughly 2.5%. CDR3 length: 12 residues. V gave up 5 bases and J gave up 3 bases, with 6 bases separating them. Per germline, CDR1 SGHTA and CDR2 FQGNSA. The chain recombines TRBV7-2 with TRBJ2-3, with D possibly being TRBD2 (5 bases). The sequencing sample was made of PBMCs. This sequence originates from a woman aged 60-70 years in good health and CMV-seropositive. CDR3 amino acids: CASSQRTDTQYF. CDR3 in DNA: TGTGCCAGCAGCCAGCGGACAGATACGCAGTATTTT. The complete variable domain, with remaining parts taken from reference TRBV7-2 and TRBJ2-3, reads GAGVSQSPSNKVTEKGKDVELRCDPISGHTALYWYRQSLGQGLEFLIYFQGNSAPDKSGLPSDRFSAERTGGSVSTLTIQRTQQEDSAVYLCASSQRTDTQYFGPGTRLTVL.